This T cell receptor (beta chain) emerged from a study of blood T cell repertoires in COVID-19. Study-level information: Acute and convalescent COVID-19 samples came from the United States, Italy and Spain.

After removal of 1 base from V and 6 bases from J, the junction contained 19 bases not matched to a gene. Germline lookup yields CDR1 LGHNA and CDR2 YSLEER. The CDR3 extends over 19 amino acids. Clones were sequenced by immunoSEQ multiplex PCR, and TCRdb holds only the in-frame ones, with some missing. The sample shows about 180,000 clones, about 88% of them seen only once. Participant reports of clinical history set cohort assignment. The TCR was taken from a human donor with acute COVID-19. The donor label of this sample is uncertain. This chain links TRBV4-3 with TRBJ2-3; TRBD2 matches at 7 bases. Sequencing was done on a sample of PBMCs or T cells enriched from blood (not recorded which). CDR3 amino acids: CASSQGRGWPPNHNDTQYF. The CDR3 region has the DNA TGCGCCAGCAGCCAAGGGCGGGGGTGGCCCCCTAACCATAACGATACGCAGTATTTT.